This is a list of T cell receptor beta chains from one sample in a study of blood T cell repertoires in COVID-19. The assay was immunoSEQ multiplex PCR, and TCRdb's table has in-frame clones only and misses some. The data show more than 35,000 clones, with around 87% seen just once and around 8.5% held by the top ten. Sample: peripheral blood. Receptors originate from a man aged 30 to 45 with active or convalescent COVID-19. Both conserved end residues are part of each CDR3. The D gene is left open where the match is weak. The size entry is marked missing in some rows and otherwise reads once, few, many or a size class.

j_call	clone_size	v_call	d_call	cdr3_aa	cdr3_nt
TRBJ2-4	.	TRBV3-1/TRBV3-2	TRBD1	CASSQDRGQGLAKNIQYF	TGTGCCAGCAGCCAAGATCGGGGACAGGGGTTGGCCAAAAACATTCAGTACTTC
TRBJ2-2	.	TRBV7-6	TRBD1	CASSTIPQGANTGELFF	TGTGCCAGCAGCACTATACCTCAGGGGGCGAACACCGGGGAGCTGTTTTTT
TRBJ2-5	.	TRBV12-5	TRBD2	CASGFGRERGTQYF	TGTGCTAGTGGTTTTGGGCGGGAGCGGGGGACCCAGTACTTC
TRBJ1-1	.	TRBV7-2	TRBD1	CASSSYRQGTEAFF	TGTGCCAGCAGCTCGTACAGACAGGGAACTGAAGCTTTCTTT
TRBJ1-2	.	TRBV28	.	CASSLLGKRGYTF	TGTGCCAGCAGTTTACTTGGGAAGCGGGGCTACACCTTC
TRBJ2-2	few	TRBV6-5	.	CASSQARNTGELFF	TGTGCCAGCAGTCAGGCGCGGAACACCGGGGAGCTGTTTTTT
TRBJ2-7	once	TRBV7-9	TRBD1	CASSLGGQGSYEQYF	TGTGCCAGCAGCTTAGGGGGACAGGGCTCCTACGAGCAGTACTTC
TRBJ1-1	.	TRBV18	.	CASSSGENTEAFF	TGTGCCAGCTCCTCCGGGGAGAACACTGAAGCTTTCTTT
TRBJ2-3	.	TRBV3-1/TRBV3-2	TRBD1	CASSQGQGAVDTQYF	TGTGCCAGCAGCCAGGGACAGGGGGCTGTAGATACGCAGTATTTT
TRBJ1-2	.	TRBV6-6	TRBD1	CASSPDRGPSYGYTF	TGTGCCAGCAGTCCTGACAGGGGGCCGTCCTATGGCTACACCTTC
TRBJ1-6	once	TRBV11-2	.	CASSSRGGVDNSPLHF	TGTGCCAGCAGCTCTCGAGGGGGGGTTGATAATTCACCCCTCCACTTT
TRBJ1-6	.	TRBV6-5	TRBD1	CASSPDRGNSPLHF	TGTGCCAGCAGTCCGGACAGGGGAAATTCACCCCTCCACTTT
TRBJ1-6	.	TRBV7-6	TRBD1	CASRLDRVSPLHF	TGTGCCAGCAGACTGGACAGGGTCTCACCCCTCCACTTT
TRBJ1-4	.	TRBV4-2	TRBD1	CASSQATGATNEKLFF	TGTGCCAGCAGCCAAGCTACAGGGGCAACTAATGAAAAACTGTTTTTT
TRBJ2-3	.	TRBV24-1	.	CATSGGRMSTDTQYF	TGTGCCACCAGTGGTGGCAGGATGAGCACAGATACGCAGTATTTT
TRBJ1-5	.	TRBV28	.	CASSLSHGGDRRQPQHF	TGTGCCAGCAGTTTATCCCACGGGGGGGATCGTAGACAGCCCCAGCATTTT
TRBJ2-6	.	TRBV5-4	.	CASSHGSSGANVLTF	TGTGCCAGCAGCCATGGGAGCTCTGGGGCCAACGTCCTGACTTTC
TRBJ2-4	.	TRBV7-2	.	CASSLVAVGAKNIQYF	TGTGCCAGCAGCTTAGTTGCGGTTGGAGCCAAAAACATTCAGTACTTC
TRBJ2-3	.	TRBV3-1/TRBV3-2	.	CASREVLNSDTQYF	TGTGCCAGCAGAGAGGTCCTTAACTCAGATACGCAGTATTTT
TRBJ2-2	few	TRBV13	TRBD2	CASSPQRGAGTGELFF	TGTGCCAGCAGCCCCCAGCGGGGAGCGGGGACCGGGGAGCTGTTTTTT
TRBJ2-5	.	TRBV5-1	TRBD1	CASSFGTGRREAQYF	TGCGCCAGCAGCTTTGGGACAGGTCGCCGTGAGGCCCAGTACTTC
TRBJ1-2	once	TRBV15	.	CATSSDRVNYGYTF	TGTGCCACCAGCAGTGATCGGGTAAACTATGGCTACACCTTC
TRBJ2-5	few	TRBV19	.	CASSIGSKEETQYF	TGTGCCAGTAGTATCGGTAGCAAGGAAGAGACCCAGTACTTC
TRBJ1-1	.	TRBV3-1/TRBV3-2	.	CASSQARGQAFF	TGTGCCAGCAGCCAGGCCAGGGGCCAAGCTTTCTTT
TRBJ1-6	.	TRBV12-3/TRBV12-4	.	CASREGGFTPLHF	TGTGCCAGCAGAGAGGGGGGGTTTACACCCCTCCACTTT
TRBJ2-7	.	TRBV25-1	.	CASSVSYEQYF	TGTGCCAGCAGCGTCAGCTACGAGCAGTACTTC
TRBJ1-6	.	TRBV19	.	CASSYTGTGSPLHF	TGTGCCAGTAGCTACACAGGGACGGGTTCACCCCTCCACTTT
TRBJ1-2	once	TRBV25-1	.	CASSVDSTNYGYTF	TGTGCCAGCAGTGTGGACAGTACTAACTATGGCTACACCTTC
TRBJ2-7	.	TRBV4-2	TRBD1	CASSQVNPWAGGYEQYF	TGTGCCAGCAGCCAAGTGAATCCTTGGGCAGGGGGATACGAGCAGTACTTC
TRBJ2-1	.	TRBV10-3	TRBD2	CAISEDGRKPYNEQFF	TGTGCCATCAGTGAAGACGGGAGGAAACCCTACAATGAGCAGTTCTTC
TRBJ1-4	.	TRBV24-1	.	CATSDGQPNEKLFF	TGTGCCACCAGTGATGGACAGCCTAATGAAAAACTGTTTTTT
TRBJ2-2	.	TRBV4-2	TRBD2	CASSQLAAGELFF	TGTGCCAGCAGCCAACTAGCGGCCGGGGAGCTGTTTTTT
TRBJ2-1	once	TRBV5-4	TRBD2	CASSLGGGGSYNEQFF	TGTGCCAGCAGCTTGGGGGGGGGAGGCTCCTACAATGAGCAGTTCTTC
TRBJ1-2	.	TRBV5-6	.	CASSLARAANYGYTF	TGTGCCAGCAGCTTGGCCAGGGCGGCTAACTATGGCTACACCTTC
TRBJ2-5	.	TRBV7-2	.	CASSPVPGETQYF	TGTGCCAGCAGCCCAGTACCGGGAGAGACCCAGTACTTC
TRBJ1-5	.	TRBV15	TRBD1	CATSRDSGTGVGNQPQHF	TGTGCCACCAGCAGAGATTCAGGGACAGGGGTTGGCAATCAGCCCCAGCATTTT
TRBJ2-3	.	TRBV3-1/TRBV3-2	TRBD2	CASSPLAGLSTDTQYF	TGTGCCAGCAGCCCTCTAGCGGGGCTTAGCACAGATACGCAGTATTTT
TRBJ1-5	.	TRBV5-5	.	CASSLDSYYQPQHF	TGTGCCAGCAGCTTGGACAGCTATTATCAGCCCCAGCATTTT
TRBJ2-4	once	TRBV11-3	.	CASSLTPLDIQYF	TGTGCCAGCAGCCTTACTCCCCTTGACATTCAGTACTTC
TRBJ1-1	.	TRBV5-4	TRBD1	CASSPDRVDTEAFF	TGTGCCAGCAGCCCGGACAGGGTGGACACTGAAGCTTTCTTT
TRBJ1-2	.	TRBV11-2	.	CASSLRNSANYGYTF	TGTGCCAGCAGCTTACGGAACAGTGCTAACTATGGCTACACCTTC
TRBJ2-5	.	TRBV25-1	.	CASSGFRDTQETQYF	TGTGCCAGCAGTGGCTTCCGGGACACCCAAGAGACCCAGTACTTC
TRBJ2-7	.	TRBV12-3/TRBV12-4	.	CASSHYRVEQYF	TGTGCCAGCAGTCATTACAGGGTCGAGCAGTACTTC
TRBJ1-6	.	TRBV29-1	TRBD1	CSVRDSSYNSPLHF	TGCAGCGTGAGGGACAGCTCCTATAATTCACCCCTCCACTTT
TRBJ2-5	once	TRBV5-6	TRBD2	CASSFKYRLAGVNGETQYF	TGTGCCAGCAGCTTTAAGTACCGACTAGCGGGAGTCAATGGAGAGACCCAGTACTTC
TRBJ1-2	.	TRBV5-1	TRBD1	CASSLAIGTGDGYTF	TGCGCCAGCAGCTTGGCAATCGGGACAGGGGATGGCTACACCTTC
TRBJ1-5	.	TRBV29-1	.	CSASLQDSNQPQHF	TGCAGCGCGTCCCTACAGGATAGCAATCAGCCCCAGCATTTT